The clone carrying this T cell receptor beta chain was picked up one time. Its specificity is not known. The data were taken from a study of T cell responses to AZD1222 COVID-19 vaccine. The study's findings and limits: Vaccination with two AZD1222 doses was followed by a rise in Spike-specific TCR breadth and depth.

Clones were sequenced by immunoSEQ multiplex PCR, and TCRdb holds only the in-frame ones, with some missing. The sample contains 110,000 to 150,000 clones, about 89% of which appear only once. The CDR3 spans 15 residues. V was clipped by 0 bases and J by 1 base; unmatched bases: 1. CDR1 is SGHNT, CDR2 YYREEE, per germline (reference sequence). The source is an adult in good health. The genes are TRBV5-4 and TRBJ2-3; 8 bases line up with TRBD1. The material was peripheral blood, obtained on day 0 of AZD1222 vaccination. CDR3 coding DNA: TGTGCCAGCAGCTTGGGGGGACAGGGCACAGATACGCAGTATTTT. As protein: CASSLGGQGTDTQYF. The full variable domain, in which reference TRBV5-4 and TRBJ2-3 provide the parts outside the CDR3, is ETGVTQSPTHLIKTRGQQVTLRCSSQSGHNTVSWYQQALGQGPQFIFQYYREEENGRGNFPPRFSGLQFPNYSSELNVNALELDDSALYLCASSLGGQGTDTQYFGPGTRLTVL.